These 5 T cell receptor beta chains were all obtained from the same sample, sequenced in a study. TCRdb called the RT-PCR reads again in MiXCR, with one record for every CDR3 protein. Seen here are 650,000 to 800,000 distinct CDR3 sequences, 14% observed once, and the top ten hold 3% to 4.5%. The sample taken for sequencing was memory CD4+ T cells from blood. All receptors derive from a female donor in good health, serving as a healthy control.

In its sample, this clonotype was seen a few times. The chain carries TRBV20-1 and TRBJ2-7, with a tentative D call TRBD2 (7 bases). The CDR3 has 15 residues. The V gene's germline CDR1 is DFQATT and CDR2 SNEGSKA (reference sequence). V was trimmed by 0 bases and J by 3 bases, leaving 15 bases between them. As DNA, the CDR3 is TGCAGTGCTAGAGATCGGGGGGCGCGGGTCTACGAGCAGTACTTC. Translated: CSARDRGARVYEQYF.

This clonotype turned up a few times. The chain is built from TRBV5-6 and TRBJ1-3, with 7 bases aligning to TRBD1. The CDR3 loop spans 15 amino acids. The junction had 6 bases not matched to a gene; V was cut back by 4 bases and J by 2 bases. The germline gives CDR1 SGHDT, CDR2 YYEEEE. Here the CDR3 reads CASSPGGLAGNTIYF. CDR3 nucleotide sequence: TGTGCCAGCAGCCCAGGGGGGCTTGCTGGAAACACCATATATTTT.

The sample holds many counts of this clonotype. This chain connects TRBV7-3 to TRBJ2-3; 14 positions agree with TRBD2. The CDR3 totals 19 residues. The ends lost 5 bases at V and 5 bases at J; junction bases unmatched: 15. Germline values: CDR1 SGHTA, CDR2 FQGTGA. The CDR3 DNA reads as TGTGCCAGCAGCAGGGAGACTAGCGGGGGGGCCCGTAGTAGAGATACGCAGTATTTT. Its protein product is CASSRETSGGARSRDTQYF.

This clonotype showed up many times. This sequence joins TRBV20-1 and TRBJ2-5; TRBD2 matches at 16 bases. After removal of 6 bases from V and 10 bases from J, the junction contained 11 bases not matched to a gene. The germline gives CDR1 DFQATT, CDR2 SNEGSKA (reference sequence). The CDR3 length is 15 residues. The CDR3 protein is CSASKWGTSGRVQYF. The DNA of the CDR3 is TGCAGTGCAAGCAAATGGGGGACTAGCGGGAGGGTCCAGTACTTC.

The V call is TRBV5-1, the J call TRBJ2-1; a possible D gene is TRBD2 (6 bases). CDR3 length equals 15 residues. Per germline, CDR1 SGHRS and CDR2 YFSETQ. Trimming cost V 0 bases and J 8 bases, with 15 bases left between them. CDR3 amino acids: CASSLGLGGIYEQFF. The CDR3 bases are TGCGCCAGCAGCTTGGGGCTTGGAGGGATTTATGAGCAGTTCTTC.